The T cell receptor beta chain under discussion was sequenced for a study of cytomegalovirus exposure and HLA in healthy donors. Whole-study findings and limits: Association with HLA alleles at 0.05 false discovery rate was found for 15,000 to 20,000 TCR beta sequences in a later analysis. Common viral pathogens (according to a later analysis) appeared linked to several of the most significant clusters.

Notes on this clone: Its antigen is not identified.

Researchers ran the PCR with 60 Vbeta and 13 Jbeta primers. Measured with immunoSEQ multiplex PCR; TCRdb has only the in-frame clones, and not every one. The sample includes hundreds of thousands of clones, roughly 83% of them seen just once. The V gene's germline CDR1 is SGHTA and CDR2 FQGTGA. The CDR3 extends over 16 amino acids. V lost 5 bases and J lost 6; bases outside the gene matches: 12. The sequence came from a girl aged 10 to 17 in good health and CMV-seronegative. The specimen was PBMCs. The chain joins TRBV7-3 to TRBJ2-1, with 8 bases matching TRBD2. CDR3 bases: TGTGCCAGCAGCCCCACTGGACTAGCTTTATCCAATGAGCAGTTCTTC. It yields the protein CASSPTGLALSNEQFF.